The clone carrying this T cell receptor beta chain was seen at least ten times. A single record per CDR3 protein comes from TCRdb applying MiXCR to the RT-PCR reads. The sample holds hundreds of thousands of distinct CDR3 sequences; about 10% are singletons and the top ten take about 10%. The data derive from a study of response to subunit inactivated influenza vaccine. These data were also filed under a second study, of T cells expressing NK-cell markers. According to that study: What made the TCR beta cDNA was 5'RACE template switching with UMIs. Underlying the TCR beta repertoires were sorted CD3+CD56+NKG2C+, CD3+CD56+NKG2C- and CD3+CD56-NKG2C+ T cells. The study sequenced eight donors, seven HCMV-seropositive and one seronegative. The authors restricted sorting to alpha-beta TCR T cells with an anti-gamma-delta TCR antibody in several experiments. Whether expanded NKG2C+ T cell clones recognized HCMV stayed uncertain.

The sequence was collected from a man in his fifties who received an inactivated influenza vaccine. The sequences come from PBMCs from blood, collected on the day of vaccination.

In nucleotides, the CDR3 is TGCGCCAGCAGTACGCAGGGCAATCAGCCCCAGCATTTT. Protein sequence: CASSTQGNQPQHF. This chain connects TRBV10-2 to TRBJ1-5, with no clear D. V shed 5 bases and J shed 2 bases, with 7 bases lying between them. Germline V gives CDR1 WSHSY, CDR2 SAAADI. This CDR3 is 13 amino acids long.